What follows is one T cell receptor beta chain and its context. Its antigen is currently unknown. Germline V gene sequence: CDR1 SGHTA, CDR2 FQGTGA. V lost 6 bases to trimming and J lost 7 bases; unmatched junction nucleotides: 2. The length of the CDR3 is 11 residues. The donors, nominally healthy at sampling, likely had unrecorded immune exposures. With 60 Vbeta and 13 Jbeta primers, the PCR was carried out. The data were produced by immunoSEQ multiplex PCR, yet TCRdb's version contains in-frame clones alone and is incomplete. The sample yields about 200,000 clones, approximately 79% seen once. The record originates from a study of cytomegalovirus exposure and HLA in healthy donors. Findings of the study overall: Researchers reported in a later analysis that a missense DCLRE1C variant was tied to TCR beta V- and J-gene trimming.

The rearrangement joins TRBV7-3 to TRBJ2-7; 8 positions match TRBD1. The origin of this receptor is a man aged 18 to 30 in good health and CMV-seronegative. Sequenced sample: PBMCs. CDR3 DNA: TGTGCCAGCAGTACAGGGGGGGAGCAGTACTTC. Translation: CASSTGGEQYF.